The clone carrying this T cell receptor (beta chain) was recorded many times. The entry originates in a study of T cells in Graves' hyperthyroidism and ophthalmopathy. It was considered stable Graves' hyperthyroidism when ophthalmopathy did not progress within 18 months. Hyperthyroidism had been newly diagnosed in patients aged 18 to 65, and its duration was under 2 months. Fresh peripheral blood, about 10 ml of it, supplied the PBMCs. V lost 6 bases and J lost 0, with 8 bases in between. This CDR3 is built from 13 residues. TCR beta CDR3 regions were amplified from RNA transcripts. First-round RT-PCR of the TCR CDR3 relied on the HTBI primer set. TCRdb re-derived calls from the multiplex PCR reads in MiXCR, one entry per CDR3 protein. In the table there are about 350,000 distinct CDR3 sequences, approximately 14% of which are singletons.

The sequence came from a woman younger than 45 with Graves' hyperthyroidism. The sequenced material came from blood. This rearrangement joins TRBV12-3 or TRBV12-4 to TRBJ1-1; D is possibly TRBD1 (5 bases). The CDR3 region is CASRGTVNTEAFF. The CDR3 DNA is TGTGCCAGCAGAGGGACGGTGAACACTGAAGCTTTCTTT.